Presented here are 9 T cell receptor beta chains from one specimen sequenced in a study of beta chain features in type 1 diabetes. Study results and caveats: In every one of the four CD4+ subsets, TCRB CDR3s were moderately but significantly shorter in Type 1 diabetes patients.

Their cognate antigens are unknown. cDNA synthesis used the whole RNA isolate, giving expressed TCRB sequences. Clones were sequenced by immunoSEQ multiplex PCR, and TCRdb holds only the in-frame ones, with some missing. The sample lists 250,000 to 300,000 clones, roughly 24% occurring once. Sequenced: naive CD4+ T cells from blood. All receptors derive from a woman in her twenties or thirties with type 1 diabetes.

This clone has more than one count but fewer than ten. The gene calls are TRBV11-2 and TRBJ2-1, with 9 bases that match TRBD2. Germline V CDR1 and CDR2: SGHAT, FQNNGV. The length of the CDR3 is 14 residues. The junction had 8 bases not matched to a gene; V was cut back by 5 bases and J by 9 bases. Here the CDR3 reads CASSTTGTSTEQFF. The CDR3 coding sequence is TGTGCCAGCAGCACTACCGGGACTAGCACTGAGCAGTTCTTC. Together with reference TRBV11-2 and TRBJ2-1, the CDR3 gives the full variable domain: EAGVAQSPRYKIIEKRQSVAFWCNPISGHATLYWYQQILGQGPKLLIQFQNNGVVDDSQLPKDRFSAERLKGVDSTLKIQPAKLEDSAVYLCASSTTGTSTEQFFGPGTRLTVL.

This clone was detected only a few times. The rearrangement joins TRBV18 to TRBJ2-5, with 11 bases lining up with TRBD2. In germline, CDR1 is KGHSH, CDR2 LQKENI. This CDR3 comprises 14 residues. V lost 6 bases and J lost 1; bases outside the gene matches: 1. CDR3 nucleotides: TGTGCCAGCTCGGGGACTAGCGGCCAAGAGACCCAGTACTTC. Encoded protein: CASSGTSGQETQYF.

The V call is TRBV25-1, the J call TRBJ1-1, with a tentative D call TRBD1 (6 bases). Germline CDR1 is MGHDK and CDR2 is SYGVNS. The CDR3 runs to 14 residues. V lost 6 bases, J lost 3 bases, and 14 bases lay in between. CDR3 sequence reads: CASRQQGGYTEAFF. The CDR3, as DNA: TGTGCCAGCAGACAACAGGGTGGGTACACTGAAGCTTTCTTT.

In nucleotides, the CDR3 is TGTGCCAGCAGTTATGACAGTCTACTCTCTGGAAACACCATATATTTT. This codes for CASSYDSLLSGNTIYF. The chain combines TRBV6-5 with TRBJ1-3; D may be TRBD1 (5 bases). CDR1 is MNHEY and CDR2 is SVGAGI in the germline V gene. This CDR3 spans 16 amino acids. The V end was cut by 3 bases, the J end by 0 bases, with 12 bases between.

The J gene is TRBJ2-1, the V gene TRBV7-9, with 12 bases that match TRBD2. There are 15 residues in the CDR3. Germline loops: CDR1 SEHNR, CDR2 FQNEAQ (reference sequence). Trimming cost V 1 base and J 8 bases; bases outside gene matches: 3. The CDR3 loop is CASSLGLAGVDEQFF. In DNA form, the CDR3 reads TGTGCCAGCAGCTTAGGACTAGCGGGAGTCGATGAGCAGTTCTTC. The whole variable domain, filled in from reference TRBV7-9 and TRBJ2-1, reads DTGVSQNPRHKITKRGQNVTFRCDPISEHNRLYWYRQTLGQGPEFLTYFQNEAQLEKSRLLSDRFSAERPKGSFSTLEIQRTEQGDSAMYLCASSLGLAGVDEQFFGPGTRLTVL.

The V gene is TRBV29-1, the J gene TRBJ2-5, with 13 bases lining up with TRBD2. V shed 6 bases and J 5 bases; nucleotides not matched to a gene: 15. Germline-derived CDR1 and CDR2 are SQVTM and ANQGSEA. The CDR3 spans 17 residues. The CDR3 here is CSVAWTSGSGGWETQYF. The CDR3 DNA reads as TGCAGCGTCGCCTGGACTAGCGGGAGTGGGGGGTGGGAGACCCAGTACTTC.

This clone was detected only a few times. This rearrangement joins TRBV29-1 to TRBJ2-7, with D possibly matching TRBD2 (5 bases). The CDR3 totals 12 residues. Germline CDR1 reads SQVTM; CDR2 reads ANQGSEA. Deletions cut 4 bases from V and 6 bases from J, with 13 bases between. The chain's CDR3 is CSVAPGGVEQYF. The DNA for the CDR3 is TGCAGCGTTGCCCCTGGAGGAGTCGAGCAGTACTTC.

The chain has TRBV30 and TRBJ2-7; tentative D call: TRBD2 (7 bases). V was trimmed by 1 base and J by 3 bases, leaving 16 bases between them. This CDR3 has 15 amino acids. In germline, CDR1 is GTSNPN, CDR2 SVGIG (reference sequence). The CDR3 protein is CAWSARGAPNYEQYF. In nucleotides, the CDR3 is TGTGCCTGGAGTGCTCGGGGGGCCCCGAACTACGAGCAGTACTTC.

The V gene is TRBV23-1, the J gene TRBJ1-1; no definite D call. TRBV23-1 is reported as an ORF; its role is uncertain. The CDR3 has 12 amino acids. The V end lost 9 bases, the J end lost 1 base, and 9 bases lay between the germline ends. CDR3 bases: TGCGCCAGTCCCGGGAAGAACACTGAAGCTTTCTTT. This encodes CASPGKNTEAFF.